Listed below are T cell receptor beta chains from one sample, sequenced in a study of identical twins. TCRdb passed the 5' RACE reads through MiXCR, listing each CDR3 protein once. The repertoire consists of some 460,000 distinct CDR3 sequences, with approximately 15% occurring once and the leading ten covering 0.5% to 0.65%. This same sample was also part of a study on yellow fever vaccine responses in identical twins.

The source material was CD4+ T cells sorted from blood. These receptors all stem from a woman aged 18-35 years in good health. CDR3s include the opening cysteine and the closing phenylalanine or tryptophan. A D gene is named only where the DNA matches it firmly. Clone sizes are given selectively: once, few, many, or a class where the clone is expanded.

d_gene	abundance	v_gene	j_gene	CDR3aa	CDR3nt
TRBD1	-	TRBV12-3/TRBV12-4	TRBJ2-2	CASTRTGGPGELFF	TGTGCCAGCACCCGAACAGGGGGCCCCGGGGAGCTGTTTTTT
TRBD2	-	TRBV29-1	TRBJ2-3	CSVDGGGITDTQYF	TGCAGCGTTGACGGCGGGGGGATCACAGATACGCAGTATTTT
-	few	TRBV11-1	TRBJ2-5	CASSLGRLETQYF	TGTGCCAGCAGCTTGGGACGTTTGGAGACCCAGTACTTC
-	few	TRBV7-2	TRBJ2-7	CASSTPLPPYEQYF	TGTGCCAGCAGCACACCCCTCCCTCCCTACGAGCAGTACTTC
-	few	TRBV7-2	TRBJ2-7	CASSLEGWAGEQYF	TGTGCCAGCAGCTTAGAGGGCTGGGCGGGCGAGCAGTACTTC
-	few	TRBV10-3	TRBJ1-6	CAISETGENSPLHF	TGTGCCATCAGTGAGACGGGGGAGAATTCACCCCTCCACTTT
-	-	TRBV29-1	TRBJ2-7	CSVEDAYEQYF	TGCAGCGTTGAAGACGCTTACGAGCAGTACTTC
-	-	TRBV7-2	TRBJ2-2	CASSFDRLTGELFF	TGTGCCAGCAGTTTCGACAGGCTCACCGGGGAGCTGTTTTTT
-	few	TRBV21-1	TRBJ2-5	CASSNENRDENQYF	TGTGCCAGCAGCAATGAAAATAGGGACGAGAACCAGTACTTC
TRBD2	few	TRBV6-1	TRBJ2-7	CASRGGVTYEQYF	TGTGCCAGCAGGGGGGGGGTTACCTACGAGCAGTACTTC
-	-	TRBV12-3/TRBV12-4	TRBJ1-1	CASSMQFTEAFF	TGTGCCAGCAGTATGCAGTTCACTGAAGCTTTCTTT
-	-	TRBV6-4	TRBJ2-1	CASSDGQFGEQFF	TGTGCCAGCAGTGACGGGCAGTTTGGTGAGCAGTTCTTC
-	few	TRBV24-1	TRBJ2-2	CATGRVTGELFF	TGTGCCACCGGTCGGGTCACCGGGGAGCTGTTTTTT
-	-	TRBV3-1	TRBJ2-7	CASSQGGTAIYEQYF	TGTGCCAGCAGCCAGGGCGGGACGGCCATCTACGAGCAGTACTTC
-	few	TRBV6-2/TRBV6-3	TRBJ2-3	CASSFPPAGTDTQYF	TGTGCCAGCAGTTTTCCCCCAGCGGGCACAGATACGCAGTATTTT
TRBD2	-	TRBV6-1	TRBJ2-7	CASRQGLATYEQYF	TGTGCCAGCAGACAGGGACTAGCGACCTACGAGCAGTACTTC
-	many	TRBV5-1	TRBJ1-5	CASSFGGNQPQHF	TGCGCCAGCAGCTTCGGGGGCAATCAGCCCCAGCATTTT
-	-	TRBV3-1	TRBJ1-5	CASSQDSTGQPQHF	TGTGCCAGCAGCCAAGACAGTACGGGCCAGCCCCAGCATTTT
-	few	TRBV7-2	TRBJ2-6	CASSLDGAGANVLTF	TGTGCCAGCAGCTTAGATGGGGCTGGGGCCAACGTCCTGACTTTC
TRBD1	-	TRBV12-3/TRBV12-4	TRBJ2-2	CASSNIQGVSGSGELFF	TGTGCCAGCAGTAACATACAGGGGGTATCGGGAAGCGGGGAGCTGTTTTTT
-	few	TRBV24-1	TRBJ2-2	CATSDRAGWNTGELFF	TGTGCCACCAGTGACAGAGCAGGTTGGAACACCGGGGAGCTGTTTTTT
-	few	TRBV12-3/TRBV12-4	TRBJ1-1	CASSFPWMNTEAFF	TGTGCCAGCAGTTTCCCCTGGATGAACACTGAAGCTTTCTTT
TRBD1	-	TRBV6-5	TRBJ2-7	CASSYSTGQGGEQYF	TGTGCCAGCAGTTACTCGACCGGACAGGGTGGCGAGCAGTACTTC
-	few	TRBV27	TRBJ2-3	CASSLLGSQSTDTQYF	TGTGCCAGCAGTTTACTTGGGAGCCAAAGCACAGATACGCAGTATTTT
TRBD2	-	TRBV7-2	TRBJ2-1	CASSSAGLAIREQFF	TGTGCCAGCAGCTCAGCGGGACTAGCAATTCGTGAGCAGTTCTTC
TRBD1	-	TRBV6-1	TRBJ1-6	CATSPGQGFNSPLHF	TGTGCCACTTCACCTGGACAGGGCTTCAATTCACCCCTCCACTTT
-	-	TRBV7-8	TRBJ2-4	CASSKRPSDKNIQYF	TGTGCCAGCAGCAAAAGACCGTCAGACAAAAACATTCAGTACTTC
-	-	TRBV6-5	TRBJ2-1	CASSYSRKTWTSSYNEQFF	TGTGCCAGCAGTTACTCGAGGAAAACTTGGACGAGCTCCTACAATGAGCAGTTCTTC
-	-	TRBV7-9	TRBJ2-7	CAGSVRRTYEQYF	TGTGCCGGGAGTGTTAGACGGACCTACGAGCAGTACTTC
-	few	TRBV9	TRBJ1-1	CASSVESNTEAFF	TGTGCCAGCAGCGTAGAGTCGAACACTGAAGCTTTCTTT
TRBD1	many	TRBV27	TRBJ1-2	CASSLRQGGYGYTF	TGTGCCAGCAGTCTCCGACAGGGGGGTTATGGCTACACCTTC
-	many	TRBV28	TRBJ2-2	CASTPVVGPGELFF	TGTGCCAGCACCCCCGTCGTAGGGCCCGGGGAGCTGTTTTTT
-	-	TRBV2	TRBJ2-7	CASTGKGRDEQYF	TGTGCCAGCACCGGGAAAGGGAGAGACGAGCAGTACTTC
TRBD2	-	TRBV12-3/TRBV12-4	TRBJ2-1	CASSSFLAGGPLNEQFF	TGTGCCAGCAGTTCCTTTCTAGCGGGGGGACCGCTTAATGAGCAGTTCTTC
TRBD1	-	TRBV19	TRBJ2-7	CASSIHHRGDEQYF	TGTGCCAGTAGTATACATCACAGGGGAGACGAGCAGTACTTC
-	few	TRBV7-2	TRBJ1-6	CASSPVGDYNSPLHF	TGTGCCAGCAGCCCGGTGGGTGATTATAATTCACCCCTCCACTTT
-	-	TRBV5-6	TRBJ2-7	CASSLYGRPTYEQYF	TGTGCCAGCAGCTTGTACGGCAGACCAACCTACGAGCAGTACTTC
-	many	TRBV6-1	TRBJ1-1	CASSQGDRRGTEAFF	TGTGCCAGCAGTCAAGGAGACAGGCGAGGCACTGAAGCTTTCTTT
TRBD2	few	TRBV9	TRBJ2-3	CASSVTSGDTQYF	TGTGCCAGCAGCGTGACTAGCGGAGATACGCAGTATTTT
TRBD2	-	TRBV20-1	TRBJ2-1	CSARLSGRALNEQFF	TGCAGTGCTAGGTTAAGCGGGAGGGCCCTCAATGAGCAGTTCTTC
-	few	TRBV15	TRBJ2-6	CATSRGTTGANVLTF	TGTGCCACCAGCAGAGGGACTACTGGGGCCAACGTCCTGACTTTC
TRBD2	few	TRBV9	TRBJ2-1	CASSVSSGSYEQFF	TGTGCCAGCAGCGTATCTAGCGGGTCATATGAGCAGTTCTTC
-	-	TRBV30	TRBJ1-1	CAWRDEGNTEAFF	TGTGCCTGGAGGGACGAGGGGAACACTGAAGCTTTCTTT
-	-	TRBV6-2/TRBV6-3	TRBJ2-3	CASSYSLNTQYF	TGTGCCAGCAGTTACTCGCTTAATACGCAGTATTTT
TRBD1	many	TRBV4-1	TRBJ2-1	CASSQGTPETGGRSSYNEQFF	TGCGCCAGCAGCCAGGGGACCCCGGAGACAGGGGGTCGAAGCTCCTACAATGAGCAGTTCTTC
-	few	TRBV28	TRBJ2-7	CASSLPPDWPRSYEQYF	TGTGCCAGCAGTTTACCCCCTGACTGGCCCCGTTCCTACGAGCAGTACTTC
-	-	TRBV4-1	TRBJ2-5	CASSQIGGQETQYF	TGCGCCAGCAGCCAAATTGGTGGGCAGGAGACCCAGTACTTC
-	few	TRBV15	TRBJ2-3	CATSREGAADTQYF	TGTGCCACCAGCAGAGAGGGGGCCGCAGATACGCAGTATTTT
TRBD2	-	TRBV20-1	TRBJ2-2	CSARTTSVTGELFF	TGCAGTGCTAGGACGACTAGCGTGACCGGGGAGCTGTTTTTT
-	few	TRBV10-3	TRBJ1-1	CAISERRNTEAFF	TGTGCCATCAGTGAGAGGCGGAACACTGAAGCTTTCTTT
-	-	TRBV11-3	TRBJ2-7	CASSPLGKDEQYF	TGTGCCAGCAGCCCACTAGGAAAAGACGAGCAGTACTTC
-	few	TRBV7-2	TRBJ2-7	CASSTGVVYEQYF	TGTGCCAGCAGCACGGGGGTAGTCTACGAGCAGTACTTC
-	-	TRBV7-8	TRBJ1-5	CASSLDPKGGGQPQHF	TGTGCCAGCAGCTTAGATCCCAAGGGTGGTGGCCAGCCCCAGCATTTT
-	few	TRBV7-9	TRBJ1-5	CASSAGRDSNQPQHF	TGTGCCAGCAGCGCTGGGCGGGATAGCAATCAGCCCCAGCATTTT
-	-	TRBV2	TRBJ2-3	CACSLGVGSQGGTDTQYF	TGTGCCTGCAGTTTAGGGGTCGGGAGTCAGGGCGGCACAGATACGCAGTATTTT
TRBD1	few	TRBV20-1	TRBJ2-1	CSASSDRVAEQFF	TGCAGTGCTTCTTCCGACAGGGTGGCTGAGCAGTTCTTC
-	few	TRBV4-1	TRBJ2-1	CASSQERGTAWDEQFF	TGCGCCAGCAGCCAAGAAAGGGGGACTGCTTGGGATGAGCAGTTCTTC
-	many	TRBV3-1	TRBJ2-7	CASSPLDNYEQYF	TGTGCCAGCAGCCCGCTTGACAACTACGAGCAGTACTTC
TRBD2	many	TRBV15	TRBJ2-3	CATSPRQTSGRSDTQYF	TGTGCCACCAGTCCGCGGCAGACTAGCGGGAGGTCAGATACGCAGTATTTT